This T cell receptor beta chain comes out of a study of kidney transplant recipient with SARS-CoV-2 infection. Many counts were recorded for this clonotype. No DNA is shown, since the ends of the CDR3 on it are uncertain; the CDR3 is the one TCRdb lists. TCRdb ran MiXCR on the reads and lists one entry per CDR3 protein. The sample consists of 200,000 to 300,000 distinct CDR3 sequences, about 28% of them appearing once. The CDR3 comprises 19 residues, both ends counted. This sequence was found in a male patient aged 25-45 years who had COVID-19 and was a kidney transplant recipient. Part of the T cell pool may stem from the graft donor. The rearrangement uses TRBV7-5 and TRBJ1-2. TRBV7-5 corresponds to a pseudogene. This material consisted of a blood sample, taken at baseline and on day 111 from a kidney transplant recipient. The chain's CDR3 is CISVPESVVEVGKTYGYTF.